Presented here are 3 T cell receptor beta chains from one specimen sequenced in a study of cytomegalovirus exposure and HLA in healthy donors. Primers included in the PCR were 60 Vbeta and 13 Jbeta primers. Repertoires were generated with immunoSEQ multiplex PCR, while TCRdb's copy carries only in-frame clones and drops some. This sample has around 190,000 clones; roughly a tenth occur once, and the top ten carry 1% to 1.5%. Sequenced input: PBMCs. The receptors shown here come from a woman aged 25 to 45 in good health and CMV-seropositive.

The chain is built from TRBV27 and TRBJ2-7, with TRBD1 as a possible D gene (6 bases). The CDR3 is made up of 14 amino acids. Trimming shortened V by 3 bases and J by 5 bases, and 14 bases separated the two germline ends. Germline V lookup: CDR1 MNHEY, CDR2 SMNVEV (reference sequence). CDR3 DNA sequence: TGTGCCAGCAGTTTTGGGGGCGTAGGGAACGAGCAGTACTTC. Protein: CASSFGGVGNEQYF.

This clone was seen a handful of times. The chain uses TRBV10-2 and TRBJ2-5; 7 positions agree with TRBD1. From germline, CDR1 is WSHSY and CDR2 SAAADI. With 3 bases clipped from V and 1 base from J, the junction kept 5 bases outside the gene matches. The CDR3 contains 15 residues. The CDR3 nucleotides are TGCGCCAGCAGTGATCCCGGGACAGCCCAAGAGACCCAGTACTTC. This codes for CASSDPGTAQETQYF.

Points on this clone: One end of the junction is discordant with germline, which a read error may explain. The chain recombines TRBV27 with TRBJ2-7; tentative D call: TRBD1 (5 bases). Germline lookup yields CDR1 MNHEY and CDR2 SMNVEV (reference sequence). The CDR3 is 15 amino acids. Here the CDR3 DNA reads TGTGCCGGCAGTCCAGGGCGAATGGGTTCCTACGAGCAGTACTTC. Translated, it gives CAGSPGRMGSYEQYF.